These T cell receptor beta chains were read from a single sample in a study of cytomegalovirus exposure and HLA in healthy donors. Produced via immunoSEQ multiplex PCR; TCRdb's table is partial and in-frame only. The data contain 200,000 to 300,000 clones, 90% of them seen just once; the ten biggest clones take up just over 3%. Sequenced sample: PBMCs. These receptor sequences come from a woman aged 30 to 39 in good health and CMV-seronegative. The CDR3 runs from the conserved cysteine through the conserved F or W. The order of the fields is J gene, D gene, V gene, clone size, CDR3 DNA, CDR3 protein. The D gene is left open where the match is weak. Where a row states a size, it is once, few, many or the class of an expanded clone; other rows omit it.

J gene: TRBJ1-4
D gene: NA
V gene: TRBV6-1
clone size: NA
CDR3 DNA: TGTGCCAGCAGTGATTTCATAGGGTTGAATGAAAAACTGTTTTTT
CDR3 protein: CASSDFIGLNEKLFF

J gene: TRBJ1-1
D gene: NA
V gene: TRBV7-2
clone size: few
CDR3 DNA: TGTGCCAGCAGAGGAGGGTTTGACACTGAAGCTTTCTTT
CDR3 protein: CASRGGFDTEAFF

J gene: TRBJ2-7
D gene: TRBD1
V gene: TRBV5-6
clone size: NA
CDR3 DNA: TGTGCCAGCAGCCGAGGGACAGGTGGCTACGAGCAGTACTTC
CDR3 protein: CASSRGTGGYEQYF

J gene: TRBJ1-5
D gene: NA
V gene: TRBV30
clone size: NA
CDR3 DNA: TGTGCCTGGAGTGCGGGGCTGGGACATCAGCCCCAGCATTTT
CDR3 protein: CAWSAGLGHQPQHF

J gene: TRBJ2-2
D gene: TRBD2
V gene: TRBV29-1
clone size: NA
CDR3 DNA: TGCAGCGTTGAAGGCGGGAGTGGGACCGGGGAGCTGTTTTTT
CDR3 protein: CSVEGGSGTGELFF

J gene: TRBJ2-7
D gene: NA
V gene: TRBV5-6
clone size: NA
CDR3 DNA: TGTGCCAGCAGATCGACAGGGAGGTACGAGCAGTACTTC
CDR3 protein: CASRSTGRYEQYF

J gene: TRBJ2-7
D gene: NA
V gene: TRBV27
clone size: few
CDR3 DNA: TGTGCCAGCAGTTTAAGGTCCACCTACGAGCAGTACTTC
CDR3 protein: CASSLRSTYEQYF

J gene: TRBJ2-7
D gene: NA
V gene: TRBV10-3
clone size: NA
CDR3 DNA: TGTGCCATCAGTTCTCCGACCCGCTCCTACGAGCAGTACTTC
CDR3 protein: CAISSPTRSYEQYF

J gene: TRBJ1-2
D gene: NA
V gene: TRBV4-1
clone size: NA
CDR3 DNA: TGCGCCAGCAGCCAAGATCCGATTCCTGGTGGCTACACCTTC
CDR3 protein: CASSQDPIPGGYTF

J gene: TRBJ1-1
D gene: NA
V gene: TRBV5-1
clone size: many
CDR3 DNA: TGCGCCAGCAGCTCGGGACAAGCGAACACTGAAGCTTTCTTT
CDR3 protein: CASSSGQANTEAFF

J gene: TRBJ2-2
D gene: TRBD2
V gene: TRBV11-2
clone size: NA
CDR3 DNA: TGTGCCAGCAGCCCCGGGACTAGCGGGAGAAGTACCGGGGAGCTGTTTTTT
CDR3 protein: CASSPGTSGRSTGELFF

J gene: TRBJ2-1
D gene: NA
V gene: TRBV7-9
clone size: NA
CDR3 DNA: TGTGCCAGCAGCTTGGGTCTCGGCTCCTACAATGAGCAGTTCTTC
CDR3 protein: CASSLGLGSYNEQFF

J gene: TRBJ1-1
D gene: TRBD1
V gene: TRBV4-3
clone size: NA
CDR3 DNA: TGCGCCAGCAGCCAAGACCGACAGGGACCAGAGAGAACTGAAGCTTTCTTT
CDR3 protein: CASSQDRQGPERTEAFF

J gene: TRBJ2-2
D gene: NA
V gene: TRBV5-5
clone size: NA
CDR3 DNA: TGTGCCAGCAGCTTGGGGCTAGCTGTCGGAGAGCTGTTTTTT
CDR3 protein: CASSLGLAVGELFF

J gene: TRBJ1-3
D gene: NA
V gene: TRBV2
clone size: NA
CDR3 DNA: TGTGCCAGCAGTGAAGGATTTGGAAACACCATATATTTT
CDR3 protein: CASSEGFGNTIYF

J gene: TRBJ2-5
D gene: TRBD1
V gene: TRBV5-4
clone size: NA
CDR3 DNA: TGTGCCAGCAGCTGGGGACAGGGTCAAGAGACCCAGTACTTC
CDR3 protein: CASSWGQGQETQYF